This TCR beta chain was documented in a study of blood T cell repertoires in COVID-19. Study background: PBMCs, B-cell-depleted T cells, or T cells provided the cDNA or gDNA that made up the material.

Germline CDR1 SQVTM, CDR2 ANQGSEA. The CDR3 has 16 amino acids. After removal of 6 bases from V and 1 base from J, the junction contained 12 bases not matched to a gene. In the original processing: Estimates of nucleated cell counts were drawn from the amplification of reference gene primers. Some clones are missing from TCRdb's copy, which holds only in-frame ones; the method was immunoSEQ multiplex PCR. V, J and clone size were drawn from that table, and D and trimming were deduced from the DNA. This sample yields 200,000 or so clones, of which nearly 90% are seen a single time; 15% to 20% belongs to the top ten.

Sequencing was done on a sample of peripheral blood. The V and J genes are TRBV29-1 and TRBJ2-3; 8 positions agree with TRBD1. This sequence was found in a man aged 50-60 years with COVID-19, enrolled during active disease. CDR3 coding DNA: TGCAGCGTACCACCGGGACAGGTCCCTGGCACAGATACGCAGTATTTT. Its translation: CSVPPGQVPGTDTQYF.